These 21 T cell receptor beta chains originate from one sample sequenced in a study of T cell responses to AZD1222 COVID-19 vaccine. Method: immunoSEQ multiplex PCR; TCRdb's copy keeps in-frame clones and lacks some. The sample holds approximately 150,000 clones, 91% seen once. The source was peripheral blood, collected on day 0 of AZD1222 vaccination. The receptors originated from an adult in good health.

Details on this clone: One end of the junction varies from germline; a read error may be responsible. The chain combines TRBV7-7 with TRBJ2-3; D ambiguous. Germline assignment: CDR1 SSHAT and CDR2 FNYEAQ (reference sequence). This CDR3 is 10 amino acids long. CDR3 protein: CASSLDTQYF. In DNA, the CDR3 is TGTGCTAGCAGTCTGGATACGCAGTATTTT.

The V gene is TRBV7-2, the J gene TRBJ2-3, with D perhaps TRBD1 or TRBD2 (5 bases each). Trimming pared 5 bases from V and 9 bases from J, leaving 15 bases between. Per the germline V gene, CDR1 is SGHTA and CDR2 is FQGNSA. The CDR3 sequence is 13 residues long. CDR3 in DNA: TGTGCCAGCAGCGCCCAACATGGGGACACGCAGTATTTT. Translation gives CASSAQHGDTQYF.

The chain employs TRBV7-6 and TRBJ2-2, with 8 positions matching TRBD2. V shed 1 base and J 5 bases; nucleotides not matched to a gene: 6. The CDR3 sequence is 16 residues long. CDR1 SGHVS and CDR2 FNYEAQ come from the germline V gene. CDR3 nucleotides: TGTGCCAGCAGCTTAGGTAGCGGGATGGGTACCGGGGAGCTGTTTTTT. The encoded protein is CASSLGSGMGTGELFF.

The chain employs TRBV5-4 and TRBJ2-1; weak D call: TRBD2 (5 bases). Germline CDR1 SGHNT, CDR2 YYREEE (reference sequence). V shed 4 bases and J shed 3 bases, with 14 bases lying between them. This CDR3 region has 15 residues. CDR3 loop: CASSKSAGDYNEQFF. The CDR3 DNA reads as TGTGCCAGCAGCAAATCGGCGGGTGACTACAATGAGCAGTTCTTC.

The chain uses TRBV7-3 and TRBJ2-3; the D is unclear. Looked up from germline, CDR1 is SGHTA and CDR2 is FQGTGA. V was cut by 2 bases and J by 2 bases, with 11 bases left in between. This CDR3 region has 15 residues. The CDR3 DNA sequence: TGTGCCAGCAGCTTAGAAGCTCTCAACACAGATACGCAGTATTTT. Amino acid sequence: CASSLEALNTDTQYF.

V is TRBV6-2 or TRBV6-3 and J is TRBJ1-5, with TRBD1 matching over 8 bases. Germline V gives CDR1 MNHEY, CDR2 SVGEGT. With 2 bases clipped from V and 3 bases from J, the junction kept 6 bases outside the gene matches. The CDR3 is 16 amino acids. This chain's CDR3 is CASSYGDRLPNQPQHF. The CDR3 DNA follows: TGTGCCAGCAGTTACGGGGACAGGCTCCCCAATCAGCCCCAGCATTTT.

The CDR3 DNA is TGTGCCTGTAGACAGGGGGCTCTGAACACTGAAGCTTTCTTT. Translation: CACRQGALNTEAFF. The chain has TRBV18 and TRBJ1-1, with 10 bases that match TRBD1. V was pared by 11 bases and J by 0 bases, with 6 bases of the junction left unmatched. Germline assignment: CDR1 KGHSH and CDR2 LQKENI. CDR3 length: 14 amino acids.

The V gene is TRBV9, the J gene TRBJ2-1; TRBD2 agrees at 11 bases. The V and J ends lost 10 bases and 5 bases, in that order; junction bases with no gene match: 11. The CDR3 extends over 15 amino acids. Germline V gives CDR1 SGDLS, CDR2 YYNGEE. The chain's CDR3 is CARFDGTSGDNEQFF. The CDR3 DNA reads TGTGCCCGATTTGACGGGACTAGCGGCGACAATGAGCAGTTCTTC.

V gene TRBV23-1 combines with J gene TRBJ2-1; D is perhaps TRBD2 (7 bases). TRBV23-1 is an ORF; its function is uncertain. CDR3 length: 15 residues. V was cut by 10 bases and J by 2 bases, with 18 bases left in between. CDR3 nucleotides: TGCGCCATAACTCCAGGGGAGGGTGCCTACAATGAGCAGTTCTTC. Protein sequence: CAITPGEGAYNEQFF.

The gene calls are TRBV7-8 and TRBJ1-2; perhaps TRBD1 as D (5 bases). V was clipped by 1 base and J by 7 bases, with 25 bases between them. CDR3 length: 18 residues. CDR1 is SGHVS, CDR2 FQNEAQ, per germline. CDR3 loop: CASSLEDRGRKVHGGYTF. CDR3 nucleotide sequence: TGTGCCAGCAGCTTAGAGGACCGGGGCCGCAAAGTCCATGGTGGCTACACCTTC. Using reference TRBV7-8 and TRBJ1-2 for the parts outside the CDR3, the full variable domain is GAGVSQSPRYKVAKRGQDVALRCDPISGHVSLFWYQQALGQGPEFLTYFQNEAQLDKSGLPSDRFFAERPEGSVSTLKIQRTQQEDSAVYLCASSLEDRGRKVHGGYTFGSGTRLTVV.

The CDR3 coding sequence is TGTGCCACCAGCAGCATACGGACAGGTAATCAGCCCCAGCATTTT. It is translated as CATSSIRTGNQPQHF. The rearrangement joins TRBV15 to TRBJ1-5; 7 positions match TRBD1. V trimming: 3 bases; J trimming: 4 bases; junction bases outside the gene matches: 6. Germline V gives CDR1 LNHNV, CDR2 YYDKDF (reference sequence). The CDR3 consists of 15 residues.

J is TRBJ2-7 and V is TRBV6-5; no clear D gene. The CDR3 extends over 12 amino acids. V lost 6 bases and J 6 bases, leaving 12 bases between the germline ends. Germline lookup yields CDR1 MNHEY and CDR2 SVGAGI. The CDR3 DNA reads as TGTGCCAGCAGGACCCGGGTGGGCGAGCAGTACTTC. Translating it yields CASRTRVGEQYF.

The chain couples TRBV5-1 to TRBJ1-1, with TRBD1 matching over 7 bases. Germline-derived CDR1 and CDR2 are SGHRS and YFSETQ. With 4 bases clipped from V and 0 bases from J, the junction kept 6 bases outside the gene matches. The CDR3 spans 15 residues. DNA for the CDR3: TGCGCCAGCAGCCCGACGGGACAGCTGAACACTGAAGCTTTCTTT. Its protein product is CASSPTGQLNTEAFF.

CDR3 coding DNA: TGTGCCAGCAGTCTCGGGACAGCCACCGGGGAGCTGTTTTTT. Protein sequence: CASSLGTATGELFF. The chain combines TRBV6-5 with TRBJ2-2, with 7 bases identical to TRBD1. The CDR3 is made up of 14 amino acids. V was pared by 5 bases and J by 4 bases, with 4 bases of the junction left unmatched. The germline V gene encodes CDR1 MNHEY and CDR2 SVGAGI.

This sequence joins TRBV6-6 and TRBJ1-2, with TRBD1 matching 8 bases. The V gene end was trimmed by 6 bases and the J gene end by 5 bases; junction bases not matched to a gene: 11. The CDR3 totals 15 residues. CDR1 MNHNY and CDR2 SVGAGI come from the germline V gene (reference sequence). CDR3 sequence: CASSYGRTGRYGYTF. The DNA for the CDR3 is TGTGCCAGCAGCTACGGAAGGACAGGGAGATATGGCTACACCTTC.

The chain is built from TRBV28 and TRBJ2-1; no reliable D call. The length of the CDR3 is 11 residues. Germline CDR1 and CDR2: MDHEN and SYDVKM. The germline V and J ends were trimmed by 7 bases and 6 bases, with 7 bases remaining between them. CDR3 nucleotide sequence: TGTGCCAGCACCGAACGCAATGAGCAGTTCTTC. Protein sequence: CASTERNEQFF.

This chain links TRBV28 with TRBJ2-3; 12 bases are a match to TRBD2. The CDR3 loop spans 17 amino acids. The germline CDR1 and CDR2 sequences are MDHEN and SYDVKM. With V trimmed by 2 bases and J by 3 bases, 6 bases remained unmatched. The CDR3 DNA is TGTGCCAGCAGTTTACGGACTAGCGGGACGGGAACAGATACGCAGTATTTT. Protein: CASSLRTSGTGTDTQYF.

The chain employs TRBV11-2 and TRBJ2-2; D may be TRBD2 (5 bases). CDR3 length equals 16 residues. The V gene lost 5 bases and the J gene lost 4 bases, with 17 bases spanning the gap. Germline V CDR1 and CDR2: SGHAT, FQNNGV. CDR3 in DNA: TGTGCCAGCAGCGAAATCCTGCGGGCGCCCACCGGGGAGCTGTTTTTT. Protein sequence: CASSEILRAPTGELFF.

V is TRBV23-1 and J is TRBJ2-5; 9 nucleotides line up with TRBD1. TRBV23-1 is an open reading frame whose function is uncertain. Unmatched junction bases numbered 10, after V lost 6 bases and J lost 5 bases. The CDR3 spans 15 residues. In nucleotides, the CDR3 is TGCGCCAGCAGACCAAGGACAGGGGCCGCGGAGACCCAGTACTTC. Encoded protein: CASRPRTGAAETQYF.

The chain combines TRBV6-5 with TRBJ2-7, with D unresolved. The CDR3 is 16 amino acids. Trimming took off 0 bases at V and 2 bases at J, with 14 bases between the two ends. Germline CDR1 reads MNHEY; CDR2 reads SVGAGI. The CDR3 sequence: CASSYSIGLATYEQYF. The CDR3, as DNA: TGTGCCAGCAGTTACTCGATTGGGCTTGCCACCTACGAGCAGTACTTC.

V and J are TRBV4-3 and TRBJ2-1; no clear D gene. The germline CDR1 and CDR2 sequences are LGHNA and YSLEER. CDR3 length: 17 amino acids. The V end lost 0 bases, the J end lost 0 bases, and 12 bases lay between the germline ends. DNA for the CDR3: TGCGCCAGCAGCCAAGATTTGACGACGAGCTCCTACAATGAGCAGTTCTTC. It encodes CASSQDLTTSSYNEQFF.